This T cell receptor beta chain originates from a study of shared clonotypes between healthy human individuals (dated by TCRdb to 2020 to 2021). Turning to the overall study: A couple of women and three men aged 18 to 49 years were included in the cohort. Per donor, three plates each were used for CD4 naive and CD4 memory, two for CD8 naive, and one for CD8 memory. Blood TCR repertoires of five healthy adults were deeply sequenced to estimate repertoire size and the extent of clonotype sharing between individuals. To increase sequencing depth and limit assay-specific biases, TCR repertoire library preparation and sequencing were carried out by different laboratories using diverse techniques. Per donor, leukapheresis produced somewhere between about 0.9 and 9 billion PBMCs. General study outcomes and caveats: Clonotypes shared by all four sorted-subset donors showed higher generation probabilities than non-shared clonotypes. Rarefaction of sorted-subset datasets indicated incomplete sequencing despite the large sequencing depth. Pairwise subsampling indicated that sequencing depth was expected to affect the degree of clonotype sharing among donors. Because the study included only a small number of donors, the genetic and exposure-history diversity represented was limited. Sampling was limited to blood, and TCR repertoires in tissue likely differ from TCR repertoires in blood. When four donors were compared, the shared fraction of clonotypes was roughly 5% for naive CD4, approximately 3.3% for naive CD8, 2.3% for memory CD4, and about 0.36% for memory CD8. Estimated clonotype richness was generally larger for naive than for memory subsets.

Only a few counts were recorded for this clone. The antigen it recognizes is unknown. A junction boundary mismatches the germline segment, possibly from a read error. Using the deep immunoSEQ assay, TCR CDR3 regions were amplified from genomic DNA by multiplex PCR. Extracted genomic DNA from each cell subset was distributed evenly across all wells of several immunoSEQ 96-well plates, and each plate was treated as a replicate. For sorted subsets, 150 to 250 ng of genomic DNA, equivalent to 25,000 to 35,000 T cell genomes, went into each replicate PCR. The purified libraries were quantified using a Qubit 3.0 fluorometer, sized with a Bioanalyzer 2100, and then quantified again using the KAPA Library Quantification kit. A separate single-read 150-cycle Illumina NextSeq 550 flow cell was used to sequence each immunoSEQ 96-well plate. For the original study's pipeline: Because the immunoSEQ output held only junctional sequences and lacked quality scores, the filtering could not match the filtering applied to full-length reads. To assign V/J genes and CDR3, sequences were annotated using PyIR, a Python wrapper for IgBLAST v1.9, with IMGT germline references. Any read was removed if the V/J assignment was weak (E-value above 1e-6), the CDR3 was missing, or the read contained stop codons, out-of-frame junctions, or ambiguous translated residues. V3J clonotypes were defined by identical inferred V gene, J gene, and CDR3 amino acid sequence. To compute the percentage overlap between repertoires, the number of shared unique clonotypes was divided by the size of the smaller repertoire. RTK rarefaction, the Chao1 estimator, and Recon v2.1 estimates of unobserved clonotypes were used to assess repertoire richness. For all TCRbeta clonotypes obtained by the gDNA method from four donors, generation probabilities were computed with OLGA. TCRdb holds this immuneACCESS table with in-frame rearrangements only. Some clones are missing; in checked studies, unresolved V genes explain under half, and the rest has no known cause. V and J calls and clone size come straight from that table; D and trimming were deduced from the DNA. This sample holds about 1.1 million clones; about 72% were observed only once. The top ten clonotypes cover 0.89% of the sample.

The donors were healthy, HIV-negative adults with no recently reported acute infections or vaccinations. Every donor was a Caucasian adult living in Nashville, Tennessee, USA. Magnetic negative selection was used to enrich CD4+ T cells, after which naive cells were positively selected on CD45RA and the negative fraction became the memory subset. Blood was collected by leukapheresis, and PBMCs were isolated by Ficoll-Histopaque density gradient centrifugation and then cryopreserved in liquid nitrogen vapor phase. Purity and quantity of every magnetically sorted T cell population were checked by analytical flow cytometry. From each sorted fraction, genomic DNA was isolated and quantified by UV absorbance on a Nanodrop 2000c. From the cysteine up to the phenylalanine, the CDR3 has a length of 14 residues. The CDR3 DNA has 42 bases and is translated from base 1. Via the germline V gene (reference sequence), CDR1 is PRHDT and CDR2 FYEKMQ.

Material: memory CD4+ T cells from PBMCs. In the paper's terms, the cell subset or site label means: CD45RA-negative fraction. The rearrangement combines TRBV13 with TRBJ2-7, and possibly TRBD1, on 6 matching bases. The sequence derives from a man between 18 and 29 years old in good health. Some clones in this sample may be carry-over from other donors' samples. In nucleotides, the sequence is TGTGCCAGCAGCTTAAAAGACAGGCGCTACGAGCAGTACTTT. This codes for CASSLKDRRYEQYF.